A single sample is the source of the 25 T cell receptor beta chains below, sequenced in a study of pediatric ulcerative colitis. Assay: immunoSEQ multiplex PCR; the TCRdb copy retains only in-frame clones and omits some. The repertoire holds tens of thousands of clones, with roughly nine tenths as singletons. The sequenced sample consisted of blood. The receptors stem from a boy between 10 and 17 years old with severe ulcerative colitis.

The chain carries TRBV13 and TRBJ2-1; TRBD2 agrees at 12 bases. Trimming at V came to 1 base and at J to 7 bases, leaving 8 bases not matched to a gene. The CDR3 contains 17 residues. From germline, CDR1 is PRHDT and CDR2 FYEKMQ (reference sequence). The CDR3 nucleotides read TGTGCCAGCAGCTTAGCGACTAGCGGGAGCACAGGGAATGAGCAGTTCTTC. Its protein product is CASSLATSGSTGNEQFF.

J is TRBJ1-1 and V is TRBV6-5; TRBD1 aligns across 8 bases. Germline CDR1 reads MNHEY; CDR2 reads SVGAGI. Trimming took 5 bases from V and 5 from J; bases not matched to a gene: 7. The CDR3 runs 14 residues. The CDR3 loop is CASSNQTGGTEAFF. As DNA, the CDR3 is TGTGCCAGCAGTAATCAAACAGGGGGGACTGAAGCTTTCTTT.

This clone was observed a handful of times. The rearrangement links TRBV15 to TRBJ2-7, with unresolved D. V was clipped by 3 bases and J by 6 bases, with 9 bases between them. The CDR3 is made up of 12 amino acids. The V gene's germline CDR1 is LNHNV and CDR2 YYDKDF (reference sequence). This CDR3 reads CATSSGVFEQYF. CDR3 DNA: TGTGCCACCAGCAGTGGTGTGTTCGAGCAGTACTTC.

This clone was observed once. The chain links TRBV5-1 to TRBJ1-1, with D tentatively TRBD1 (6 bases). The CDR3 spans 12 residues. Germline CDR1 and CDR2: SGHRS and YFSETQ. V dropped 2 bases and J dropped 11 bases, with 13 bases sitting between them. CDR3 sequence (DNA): TGCGCCAGCAGCTTACAGGGAGGATTGGCTTTCTTT. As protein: CASSLQGGLAFF.

The CDR3 DNA sequence: TGCGCCAGCAGCGACAGCGGGAGCTCCTACGAGCAGTACTTC. This sequence encodes CASSDSGSSYEQYF. V usage is TRBV5-1 and J usage is TRBJ2-7; 8 bases are shared with TRBD2. This CDR3 has 14 residues. The germline CDR1 and CDR2 sequences are SGHRS and YFSETQ. V was pared by 4 bases and J by 0 bases, with 3 bases of the junction left unmatched.

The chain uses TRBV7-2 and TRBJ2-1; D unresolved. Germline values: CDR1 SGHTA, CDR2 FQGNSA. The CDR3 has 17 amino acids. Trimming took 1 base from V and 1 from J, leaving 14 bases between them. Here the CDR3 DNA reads TGTGCCAGCAGCTTAGTAATCTGGGGAATATCCTACAATGAGCAGTTCTTC. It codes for CASSLVIWGISYNEQFF.

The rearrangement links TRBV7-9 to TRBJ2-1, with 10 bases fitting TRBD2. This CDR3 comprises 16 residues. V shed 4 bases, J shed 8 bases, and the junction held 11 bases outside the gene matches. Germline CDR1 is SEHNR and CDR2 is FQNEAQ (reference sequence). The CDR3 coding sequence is TGTGCCAGCAGCTATGTATCAGCGGGAGGGCCCCATGAGCAGTTCTTC. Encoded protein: CASSYVSAGGPHEQFF.

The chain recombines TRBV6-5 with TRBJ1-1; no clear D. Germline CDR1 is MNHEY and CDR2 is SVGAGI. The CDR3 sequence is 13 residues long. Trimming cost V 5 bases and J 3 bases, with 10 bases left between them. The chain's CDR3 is CASSPSLYTEAFF. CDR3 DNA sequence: TGTGCCAGCAGTCCGAGCCTATACACTGAAGCTTTCTTT.

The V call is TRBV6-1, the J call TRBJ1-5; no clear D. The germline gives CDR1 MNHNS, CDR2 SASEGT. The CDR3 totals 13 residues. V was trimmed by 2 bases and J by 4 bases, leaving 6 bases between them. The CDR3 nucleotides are TGTGCCAGCAGTGAAAAACAGAATCAGCCCCAGCATTTT. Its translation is CASSEKQNQPQHF.

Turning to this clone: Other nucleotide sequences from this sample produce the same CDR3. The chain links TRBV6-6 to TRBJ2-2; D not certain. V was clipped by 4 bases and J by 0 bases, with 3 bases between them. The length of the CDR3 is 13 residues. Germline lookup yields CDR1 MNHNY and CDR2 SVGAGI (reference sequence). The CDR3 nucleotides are TGTGCCAGCAGTTCCTCGAACACCGGGGAGCTGTTTTTT. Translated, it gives CASSSSNTGELFF.

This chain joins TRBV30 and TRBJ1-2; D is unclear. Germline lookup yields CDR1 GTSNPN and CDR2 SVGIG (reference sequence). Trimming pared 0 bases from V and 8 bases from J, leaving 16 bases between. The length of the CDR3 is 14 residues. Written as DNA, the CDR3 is TGTGCCTGGAGTGTAGCGGAGGGCTGGCGGGGCTACACCTTC. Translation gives CAWSVAEGWRGYTF.

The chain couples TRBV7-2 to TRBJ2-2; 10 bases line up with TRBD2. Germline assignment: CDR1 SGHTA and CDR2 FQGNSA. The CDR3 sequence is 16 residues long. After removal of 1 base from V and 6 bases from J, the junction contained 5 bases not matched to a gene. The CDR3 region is CASSLGPSGSAGELFF. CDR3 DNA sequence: TGTGCCAGCAGCTTAGGTCCTAGCGGGAGCGCCGGGGAGCTGTTTTTT. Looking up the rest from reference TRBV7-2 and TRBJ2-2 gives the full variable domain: GAGVSQSPSNKVTEKGKDVELRCDPISGHTALYWYRQSLGQGLEFLIYFQGNSAPDKSGLPSDRFSAERTGGSVSTLTIQRTQQEDSAVYLCASSLGPSGSAGELFFGEGSRLTVL.

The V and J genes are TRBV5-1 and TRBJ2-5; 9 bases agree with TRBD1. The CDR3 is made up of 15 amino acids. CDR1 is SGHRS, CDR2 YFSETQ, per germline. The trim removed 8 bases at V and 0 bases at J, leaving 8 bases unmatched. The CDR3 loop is CASTYRGQYQETQYF. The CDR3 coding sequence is TGCGCCAGTACTTACAGGGGGCAGTACCAAGAGACCCAGTACTTC.

CDR3 in amino acids: CASSLIGNEKLFF. As DNA, the CDR3 is TGTGCCAGCAGCCTAATTGGGAATGAAAAACTGTTTTTT. This chain links TRBV6-5 with TRBJ1-4; D gene uncertain. CDR1 and CDR2 from the germline V gene are MNHEY and SVGAGI. With 6 bases removed from V and 5 bases from J, the gap between germline ends came to 10 bases. CDR3 length equals 13 residues.

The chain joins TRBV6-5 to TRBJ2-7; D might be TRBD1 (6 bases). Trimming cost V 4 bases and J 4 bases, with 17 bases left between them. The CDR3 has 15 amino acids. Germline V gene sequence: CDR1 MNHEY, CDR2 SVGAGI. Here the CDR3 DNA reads TGTGCCAGCAGTTTCACAGGGCATGGGCTATACGAGCAGTACTTC. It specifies CASSFTGHGLYEQYF.

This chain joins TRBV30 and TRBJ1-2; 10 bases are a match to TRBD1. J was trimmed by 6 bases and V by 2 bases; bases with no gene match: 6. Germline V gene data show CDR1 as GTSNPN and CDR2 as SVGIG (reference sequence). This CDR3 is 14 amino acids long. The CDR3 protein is CAWSFRTGGDGYTF. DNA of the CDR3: TGTGCCTGGAGTTTCCGGACAGGGGGGGATGGCTACACCTTC.

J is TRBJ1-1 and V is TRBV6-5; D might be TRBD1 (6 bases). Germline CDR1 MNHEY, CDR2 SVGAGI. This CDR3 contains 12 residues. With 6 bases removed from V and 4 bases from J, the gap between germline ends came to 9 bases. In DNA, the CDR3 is TGTGCCAGCAGCGGCAGGGGCACTGAAGCTTTCTTT. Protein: CASSGRGTEAFF.

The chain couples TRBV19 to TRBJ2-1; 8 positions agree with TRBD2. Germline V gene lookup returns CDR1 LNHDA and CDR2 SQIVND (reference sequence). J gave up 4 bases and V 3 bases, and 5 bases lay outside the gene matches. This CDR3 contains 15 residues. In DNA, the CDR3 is TGTGCCAGTAGTATCGGGTCGGGAGGGTACAATGAGCAGTTCTTC. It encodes CASSIGSGGYNEQFF.

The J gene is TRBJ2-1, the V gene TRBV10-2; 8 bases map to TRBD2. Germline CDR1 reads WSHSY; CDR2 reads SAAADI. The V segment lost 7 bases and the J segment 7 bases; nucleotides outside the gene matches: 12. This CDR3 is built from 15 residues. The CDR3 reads CASTGREERTNEQFF. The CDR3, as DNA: TGCGCCAGCACAGGGCGGGAGGAGAGGACGAATGAGCAGTTCTTC.

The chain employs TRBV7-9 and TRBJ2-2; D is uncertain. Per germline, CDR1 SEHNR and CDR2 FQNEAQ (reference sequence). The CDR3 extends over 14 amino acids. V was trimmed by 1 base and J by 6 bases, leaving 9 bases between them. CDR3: CASSLGSSPGELFF. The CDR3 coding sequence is TGTGCCAGCAGCTTAGGGAGTAGCCCCGGGGAGCTGTTTTTT.

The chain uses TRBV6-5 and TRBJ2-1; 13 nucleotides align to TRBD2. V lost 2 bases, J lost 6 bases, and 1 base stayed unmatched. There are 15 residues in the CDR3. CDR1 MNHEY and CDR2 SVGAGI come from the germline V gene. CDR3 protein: CASSYRTSGGNEQFF. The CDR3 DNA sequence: TGTGCCAGCAGTTACCGGACTAGCGGGGGCAATGAGCAGTTCTTC.

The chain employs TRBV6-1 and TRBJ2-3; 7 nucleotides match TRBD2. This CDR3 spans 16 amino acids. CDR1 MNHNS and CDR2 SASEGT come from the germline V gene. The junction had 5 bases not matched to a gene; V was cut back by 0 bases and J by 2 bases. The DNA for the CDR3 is TGTGCCAGCAGTGAAGCGCGGGGGAGTTCCACAGATACGCAGTATTTT. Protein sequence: CASSEARGSSTDTQYF.

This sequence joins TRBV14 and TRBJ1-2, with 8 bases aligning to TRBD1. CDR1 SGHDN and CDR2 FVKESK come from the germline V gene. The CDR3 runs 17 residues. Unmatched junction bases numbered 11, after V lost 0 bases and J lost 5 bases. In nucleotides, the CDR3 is TGTGCCAGCAGCCAAGATCCCCAGGGGGCAGTGACATATGGCTACACCTTC. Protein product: CASSQDPQGAVTYGYTF. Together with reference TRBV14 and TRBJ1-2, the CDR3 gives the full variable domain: EAGVTQFPSHSVIEKGQTVTLRCDPISGHDNLYWYRRVMGKEIKFLLHFVKESKQDESGMPNNRFLAERTGGTYSTLKVQPAELEDSGVYFCASSQDPQGAVTYGYTFGSGTRLTVV.

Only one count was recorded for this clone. The CDR3 nucleotides are TGTGCCAGCAGCCCCGTCATCGGAGGGAGGACTGAAGCTTTCTTT. It translates to CASSPVIGGRTEAFF. The V call is TRBV6-5, the J call TRBJ1-1; D gene unclear. From germline, CDR1 is MNHEY and CDR2 SVGAGI. Trimming shortened V by 6 bases and J by 5 bases, and 19 bases separated the two germline ends. There are 15 residues in the CDR3.

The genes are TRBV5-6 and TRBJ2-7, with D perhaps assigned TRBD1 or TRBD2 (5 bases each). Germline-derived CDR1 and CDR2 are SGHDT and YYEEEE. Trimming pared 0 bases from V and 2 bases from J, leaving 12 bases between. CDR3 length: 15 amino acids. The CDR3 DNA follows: TGTGCCAGCAGCTTGGAAGGGACGGAGACCTACGAGCAGTACTTC. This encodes CASSLEGTETYEQYF.